Below are 30 T cell receptor beta chains sequenced from a single sample in a study of Ad26.COV2.S vaccination and SARS-CoV-2 variants. The treatment: roughly 19 received Ad26.COV2.S at low or high dose, single or two shots; roughly 5 received placebo; per-sample allocation not given. It was on day 63 after the first vaccine or placebo injection that samples were taken. Assay: immunoSEQ multiplex PCR; the TCRdb copy retains only in-frame clones and omits some. The repertoire has 320,000 or so clones, 75% to 90% of them found once; the top ten carry 5.5%. Specimen: peripheral blood, collected in a trial of Ad26.COV2.S vaccine versus placebo. The receptors were sampled from a person aged 18-65 years who received the Ad26.COV2.S COVID-19 vaccine or a placebo.

This chain connects TRBV14 to TRBJ1-1; D possibly corresponds to TRBD1 (5 bases). Germline lookup yields CDR1 SGHDN and CDR2 FVKESK. This CDR3 spans 14 amino acids. V was pared by 0 bases and J by 3 bases, with 8 bases between. CDR3 amino acids: CASSQDWGDTEAFF. The CDR3 DNA follows: TGTGCCAGCAGCCAAGACTGGGGGGACACTGAAGCTTTCTTT.

The chain recombines TRBV7-3 with TRBJ2-2; D is uncertain. The CDR3 extends over 13 amino acids. V was clipped by 1 base and J by 7 bases, with 7 bases between them. Germline loops: CDR1 SGHTA, CDR2 FQGTGA. The CDR3 DNA reads as TGTGCCAGCAGCTTAAGTCCGGGCGGGGAGCTGTTTTTT. Translation gives CASSLSPGGELFF.

The rearrangement links TRBV27 to TRBJ1-2; no definite D call. V lost 5 bases and J lost 4, with 17 bases in between. The CDR3 length is 15 residues. The V gene's germline CDR1 is MNHEY and CDR2 SMNVEV (reference sequence). The CDR3, as DNA: TGTGCCAGCAGTGTCCGGACTGCCTACCCCTATGGCTACACCTTC. It codes for CASSVRTAYPYGYTF.

The genes are TRBV7-9 and TRBJ1-2; D unclear. Germline V CDR1 and CDR2: SEHNR, FQNEAQ (reference sequence). V lost 0 bases to trimming and J lost 0 bases, with 8 bases between them. CDR3 length: 15 residues. CDR3 region: CASSLATTANYGYTF. CDR3 coding DNA: TGTGCCAGCAGCTTAGCGACGACGGCTAACTATGGCTACACCTTC.

The chain carries TRBV18 and TRBJ1-2; 10 positions match TRBD1. J gave up 7 bases and V 5 bases, and 10 bases lay outside the gene matches. Germline V gene lookup returns CDR1 KGHSH and CDR2 LQKENI. This CDR3 comprises 15 residues. The CDR3 loop reads CASSAPGQGRSGYTF. The CDR3 DNA sequence: TGTGCCAGCTCAGCGCCGGGACAGGGGAGGTCTGGCTACACCTTC.

J is TRBJ1-1 and V is TRBV14, with no clear D. Germline V CDR1 and CDR2: SGHDN, FVKESK. The V end was cut by 4 bases, the J end by 2 bases, with 14 bases between. The CDR3 loop spans 15 amino acids. DNA for the CDR3: TGTGCCAGCAGCCGAAATATTTGGGGTAACACTGAAGCTTTCTTT. Amino acids: CASSRNIWGNTEAFF. The complete variable domain, with remaining parts taken from reference TRBV14 and TRBJ1-1, reads EAGVTQFPSHSVIEKGQTVTLRCDPISGHDNLYWYRRVMGKEIKFLLHFVKESKQDESGMPNNRFLAERTGGTYSTLKVQPAELEDSGVYFCASSRNIWGNTEAFFGQGTRLTVV.

This chain joins TRBV19 and TRBJ1-1; maybe TRBD1 (6 bases). Trimming removed 5 bases from V and 0 bases from J, with 10 bases in between. CDR3 length: 14 amino acids. In germline, CDR1 is LNHDA, CDR2 SQIVND (reference sequence). CDR3: CASSWGALNTEAFF. As DNA, the CDR3 is TGTGCCAGTAGTTGGGGGGCATTGAACACTGAAGCTTTCTTT.

This clone has just one count. The chain couples TRBV7-3 to TRBJ2-1, with D perhaps TRBD2 (5 bases). V lost 3 bases to trimming and J lost 5 bases, with 14 bases between them. Germline CDR1 reads SGHTA; CDR2 reads FQGTGA. There are 15 residues in the CDR3. CDR3 protein: CASSLREGHNNEQFF. The CDR3 DNA is TGTGCCAGCAGCTTGCGTGAGGGTCATAACAATGAGCAGTTCTTC.

V usage is TRBV4-3 and J usage is TRBJ1-3, with D uncertain. The V end lost 0 bases, the J end lost 4 bases, and 13 bases lay between the germline ends. CDR1 is LGHNA, CDR2 YSLEER, per germline. The CDR3 has 16 residues. The CDR3 is CASSQDWPSSGNTIYF. CDR3 in DNA: TGCGCCAGCAGCCAAGATTGGCCGTCTAGCGGAAACACCATATATTTT.

V usage is TRBV24-1 and J usage is TRBJ1-2; no clear D. V shed 5 bases and J shed 8 bases, with 8 bases lying between them. The CDR3 covers 11 residues. In germline, CDR1 is KGHDR, CDR2 SFDVKD. The CDR3 sequence is CATSAMGGYTF. CDR3 coding DNA: TGTGCCACCAGTGCGATGGGGGGCTACACCTTC.

The V call is TRBV9, the J call TRBJ1-6; 8 nucleotides align to TRBD1. CDR1 and CDR2 (germline): SGDLS, YYNGEE. J lost 7 bases, V lost 1 base, and 31 bases had no gene match. The CDR3 covers 24 residues. Here the CDR3 DNA reads TGTGCCAGCAGCGTATTTCCCCTCATGGACAGGGTAGGGTCGAACGCGTACTTGAATTCACCCCTCCACTTT. It yields the protein CASSVFPLMDRVGSNAYLNSPLHF. The entire variable domain, with the rest obtained from reference TRBV9 and TRBJ1-6, is as follows: DSGVTQTPKHLITATGQRVTLRCSPRSGDLSVYWYQQSLDQGLQFLIQYYNGEERAKGNILERFSAQQFPDLHSELNLSSLELGDSALYFCASSVFPLMDRVGSNAYLNSPLHFGNGTRLTVT.

The chain carries TRBV15 and TRBJ2-7, with D uncertain. The germline CDR1 and CDR2 sequences are LNHNV and YYDKDF (reference sequence). The CDR3 is 15 residues long. The V gene lost 0 bases and the J gene lost 2 bases, with 11 bases spanning the gap. DNA for the CDR3: TGTGCCACCAGCAGAGAAACGGGCCCTACCTACGAGCAGTACTTC. Encoded protein: CATSRETGPTYEQYF.

V gene TRBV11-2 combines with J gene TRBJ2-1; 11 positions agree with TRBD2. The CDR3 is 18 residues long. CDR1 is SGHAT and CDR2 is FQNNGV in the germline V gene. Trimming removed 2 bases from V and 4 bases from J; junction bases left unmatched: 10. The CDR3 sequence is CASSLLAGGLPGYNEQFF. In DNA form, the CDR3 reads TGTGCCAGCAGCTTACTAGCGGGGGGCCTACCCGGTTACAATGAGCAGTTCTTC.

The chain recombines TRBV7-9 with TRBJ1-4; TRBD1 matches 7 bases. There are 18 residues in the CDR3. Trimming took 2 bases from V and 0 from J; bases not matched to a gene: 9. In germline, CDR1 is SEHNR, CDR2 FQNEAQ (reference sequence). CDR3 amino acids: CASSLRGQKLSTNEKLFF. CDR3 nucleotides: TGTGCCAGCAGCTTAAGGGGACAGAAACTTTCAACTAATGAAAAACTGTTTTTT.

This sequence joins TRBV14 and TRBJ2-5; no firm D call. This CDR3 spans 13 amino acids. Germline values: CDR1 SGHDN, CDR2 FVKESK. The V gene lost 4 bases and the J gene lost 9 bases, with 15 bases spanning the gap. CDR3 in amino acids: CASSPASGGAQYF. CDR3 DNA sequence: TGTGCCAGCAGCCCAGCATCAGGTGGGGCCCAGTACTTC.

V gene TRBV2 combines with J gene TRBJ1-5, with D unclear. Germline V lookup: CDR1 SNHLY, CDR2 FYNNEI. With 4 bases removed from V and 0 bases from J, the gap between germline ends came to 13 bases. The CDR3 is made up of 16 amino acids. CDR3 DNA: TGTGCCAGCAGTGTTTTTGAAGCAGATAGCAATCAGCCCCAGCATTTT. Translating it yields CASSVFEADSNQPQHF.

V and J are TRBV5-1 and TRBJ2-6, with D unclear. The CDR3 loop spans 16 amino acids. V shed 4 bases and J shed 4 bases, with 15 bases lying between them. Germline assignment: CDR1 SGHRS and CDR2 YFSETQ. CDR3 loop: CASSLLWSGGANVLTF. The CDR3 region has the DNA TGCGCCAGCAGCCTTCTCTGGTCTGGGGGGGCCAACGTCCTGACTTTC.

J is TRBJ2-2 and V is TRBV4-3; D uncertain. The CDR3 spans 13 residues. Deletions cut 0 bases from V and 7 bases from J, with 6 bases between. CDR1 is LGHNA, CDR2 YSLEER, per germline. The CDR3 DNA follows: TGCGCCAGCAGCCAAGAGCAGTACGGGGAGCTGTTTTTT. Encoded protein: CASSQEQYGELFF.

This chain links TRBV4-2 with TRBJ1-2; D is unresolved. Germline-derived CDR1 and CDR2 are LGHNA and YNFKEQ. This CDR3 region has 15 residues. Trimming shortened V by 0 bases and J by 5 bases, and 13 bases separated the two germline ends. CDR3 in amino acids: CASSQDLTDVYGYTF. In nucleotides, the CDR3 is TGTGCCAGCAGCCAAGATTTAACAGACGTTTATGGCTACACCTTC.

The rearrangement joins TRBV19 to TRBJ2-3; 11 bases are a match to TRBD2. V trimming: 6 bases; J trimming: 4 bases; junction bases outside the gene matches: 6. The germline gives CDR1 LNHDA, CDR2 SQIVND (reference sequence). CDR3 size: 15 residues. CDR3 region: CASSLLAGVPDTQYF. The CDR3 DNA reads as TGTGCCAGTAGCTTACTAGCGGGAGTACCAGATACGCAGTATTTT.

DNA for the CDR3: TGTGCCAGCATGACTCTACAGCGATCGGGGGGAAACACCATATATTTT. Amino acids: CASMTLQRSGGNTIYF. The chain combines TRBV7-9 with TRBJ1-3; unclear D gene. Germline CDR1 and CDR2: SEHNR and FQNEAQ (reference sequence). CDR3 length: 16 amino acids. The V and J ends lost 7 bases and 4 bases respectively, with 20 bases between them.

V and J are TRBV5-4 and TRBJ2-7; TRBD2 is a possible D gene (6 bases). V lost 6 bases and J 2 bases, leaving 18 bases between the germline ends. The CDR3 spans 15 residues. CDR1 and CDR2 (germline): SGHNT, YYREEE (reference sequence). In DNA form, the CDR3 reads TGTGCCAGCACCCGACCCAGGTCGGGGGCCTACGAGCAGTACGTC. Its translation is CASTRPRSGAYEQYV.

The sample holds a few counts of this clone. The genes are TRBV27 and TRBJ2-4; D unresolved. Germline lookup yields CDR1 MNHEY and CDR2 SMNVEV (reference sequence). The CDR3 covers 13 residues. V gave up 5 bases and J gave up 5 bases, with 10 bases separating them. The CDR3 sequence: CASSPTDENIQYF. CDR3 DNA: TGTGCCAGCAGTCCGACGGACGAAAACATTCAGTACTTC.

This sequence joins TRBV5-1 and TRBJ2-7, with D perhaps matching TRBD1 or TRBD2 (5 bases each). CDR3 length: 16 residues. The germline V and J ends were trimmed by 4 bases and 2 bases, with 19 bases remaining between them. The germline V gene encodes CDR1 SGHRS and CDR2 YFSETQ. The CDR3 loop reads CASSLGEETVAYEQYF. CDR3 bases: TGCGCCAGCAGCCTGGGGGAAGAGACGGTGGCCTACGAGCAGTACTTC.

The genes are TRBV18 and TRBJ1-1; 7 positions agree with TRBD1. Germline CDR1 and CDR2: KGHSH and LQKENI. The V gene end was trimmed by 9 bases and the J gene end by 4 bases; junction bases not matched to a gene: 5. CDR3 size: 12 residues. Here the CDR3 DNA reads TGTGCCAGTGCAGGGGGACTCACTGAAGCTTTCTTT. Translation: CASAGGLTEAFF.

The chain combines TRBV30 with TRBJ1-4; 11 positions match TRBD1. V shed 3 bases, J shed 4 bases, and the junction held 10 bases outside the gene matches. CDR1 and CDR2 (germline): GTSNPN, SVGIG (reference sequence). This CDR3 has 17 amino acids. The CDR3 nucleotides read TGTGCCTGGAGCCCCGAAAGGACAGGGGGCGTTAATGAAAAACTGTTTTTT. This sequence encodes CAWSPERTGGVNEKLFF.

This clone was detected only once. The V gene is TRBV18, the J gene TRBJ2-1; 7 nucleotides align to TRBD1. Germline V gives CDR1 KGHSH, CDR2 LQKENI. CDR3 size: 14 residues. V dropped 5 bases and J dropped 8; count of bases not matched to a gene: 9. CDR3 nucleotides: TGTGCCAGCTCAGCCCGACAGGGAATCGATGAGCAGTTCTTC. Translated: CASSARQGIDEQFF.

This clone was detected only a few times. The chain uses TRBV5-1 and TRBJ2-7, with TRBD1 as a possible D gene (6 bases). This CDR3 contains 16 residues. CDR1 and CDR2 from the germline V gene are SGHRS and YFSETQ. The V end lost 2 bases, the J end lost 0 bases, and 15 bases lay between the germline ends. The CDR3 DNA is TGCGCCAGCAGCTTAGAAGGGGACATCTTCTCCTACGAGCAGTACTTC. Its translation is CASSLEGDIFSYEQYF.

The chain uses TRBV12-5 and TRBJ1-1, with D unresolved. The CDR3 is made up of 12 amino acids. Trimming removed 6 bases from V and 3 bases from J, with 8 bases in between. CDR1 and CDR2 from the germline V gene are LGHNT and FRNRAP. CDR3 sequence: CASGPHYTEAFF. The CDR3 DNA sequence: TGTGCTAGTGGCCCCCATTACACTGAAGCTTTCTTT.

The gene calls are TRBV7-9 and TRBJ1-1; D gene ambiguous. CDR3 length: 12 residues. Germline CDR1 is SEHNR and CDR2 is FQNEAQ (reference sequence). The V end lost 5 bases, the J end lost 11 bases, and 15 bases lay between the germline ends. The CDR3 DNA reads TGTGCCAGCAGCCGAGACGACATTAGGGCTTTCTTT. Translated, it gives CASSRDDIRAFF.